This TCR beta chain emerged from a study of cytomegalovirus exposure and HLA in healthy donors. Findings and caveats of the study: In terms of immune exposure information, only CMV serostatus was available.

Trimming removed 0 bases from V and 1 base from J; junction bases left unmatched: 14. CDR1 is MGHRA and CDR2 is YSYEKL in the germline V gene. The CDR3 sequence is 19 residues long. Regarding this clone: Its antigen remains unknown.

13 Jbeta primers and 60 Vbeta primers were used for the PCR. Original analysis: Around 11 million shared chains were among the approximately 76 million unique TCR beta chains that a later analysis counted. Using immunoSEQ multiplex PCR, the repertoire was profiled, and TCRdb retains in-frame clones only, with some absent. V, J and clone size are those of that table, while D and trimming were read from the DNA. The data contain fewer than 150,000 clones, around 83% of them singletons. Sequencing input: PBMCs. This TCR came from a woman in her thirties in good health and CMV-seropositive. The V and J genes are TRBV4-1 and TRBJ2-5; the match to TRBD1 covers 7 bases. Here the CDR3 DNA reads TGCGCCAGCAGCCAAGATCCAAGGGCAGGGACAGTCTTCCAAGAGACCCAGTACTTC. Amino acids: CASSQDPRAGTVFQETQYF.